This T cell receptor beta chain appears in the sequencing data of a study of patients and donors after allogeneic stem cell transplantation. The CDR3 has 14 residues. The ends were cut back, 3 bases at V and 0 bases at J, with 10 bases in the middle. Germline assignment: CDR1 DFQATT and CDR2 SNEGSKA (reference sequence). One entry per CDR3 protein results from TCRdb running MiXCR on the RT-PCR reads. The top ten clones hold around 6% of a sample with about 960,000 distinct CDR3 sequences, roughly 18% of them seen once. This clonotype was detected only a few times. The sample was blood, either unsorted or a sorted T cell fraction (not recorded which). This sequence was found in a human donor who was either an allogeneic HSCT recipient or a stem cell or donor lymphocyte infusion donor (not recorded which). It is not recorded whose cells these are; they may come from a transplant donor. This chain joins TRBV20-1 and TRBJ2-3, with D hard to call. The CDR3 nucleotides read TGCAGTGCTAGTGTCGGCTCTAGCACAGATACGCAGTATTTT. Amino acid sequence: CSASVGSSTDTQYF.